This T cell receptor beta chain was found in a study of blood T cell repertoires in COVID-19 (TCRdb year 2020). Concerning the study at large: Samples covering the acute and convalescent phases of COVID-19 were provided by collaborators in the United States, Italy and Spain. Where available, HLA class I and class II types were taken from metadata supplied by the sample provider and were not determined by assay-based typing. The material from the prospective study consisted of cDNA or gDNA derived from T cells, B-cell-depleted T cells, or PBMCs. The repertoires were made available in a free public database intended to serve as a resource for research on the immune response to SARS-CoV-2. Sample metadata almost always included a de-identified subject ID, COVID-19 status, age in years and sex. Deeply sampled blood TCRbeta repertoires from subjects exposed to, actively infected with, or recovered from COVID-19 were included in the dataset. The samples were drawn from the first 160 participants of the ongoing ImmuneRACE study and from 950 to 1,500 subjects provided by 6 global collaborators. Paper-wide results and their limitations: The amount of clinical and demographic metadata varied by source and participant and was provided uncurated.

Concerning this clone: Its specific antigen is unknown. No per-base quality is available; no much larger clone lies one base away.

The immunoSEQ Assay, a bias-controlled multiplex PCR, was used to amplify TCRbeta CDR3 regions from genomic DNA. Concerning the study's data processing: The number of nucleated cells in each sample was estimated from the amplification of reference gene primers within the assay. Sequence reads were collapsed and filtered to measure the absolute abundance of every unique TCRbeta CDR3 rearrangement. For each sample, productive Simpson clonality was calculated by taking the square root of Simpson's diversity index across productive rearrangements. This is the immuneACCESS table as TCRdb keeps it, with only in-frame sequences that have V and J called. A part of the clones is gone; compared with another copy, unresolved V genes explain less than half, and the rest is unexplained. D and trimming were read from the DNA, whereas the V and J calls and clone size are those reported in that table. For this sample the table gives tens of thousands of clones, of which roughly 90% were detected only once. The ten largest clonotypes hold around 10% of the sample.

Whole blood was collected in K2EDTA tubes by collaborating institutions according to the institutions' own protocols. Collaborator samples were shipped for TCRbeta analysis as frozen whole blood, isolated PBMCs, or DNA extracted from either sample type. The TCR sequence derives from a human donor in a cohort sampled during active COVID-19. The donor label of this sample is uncertain. Material for sequencing was peripheral blood.

The CDR3 region reads CASSLGFSSGSLEETQYF. The bases read TGTGCCAGCAGCTTAGGGTTCTCTAGCGGGAGTTTAGAAGAGACCCAGTACTTC. The sequence is built from TRBV7-9 and TRBJ2-5, and 10 junctional nucleotides match TRBD2. The junction shows trimming of 1 base on V and 3 bases on J, and the gene matches do not reach 11 bases of it. The CDR3, cysteine through phenylalanine, is 18 amino acids long. Kept here is only the CDR3 DNA, which spans 54 bases and is read in frame from base 1. Looking up the germline V gene (reference sequence) yields CDR1 SEHNR and CDR2 FQNEAQ.